This T cell receptor beta chain is from a study of T cell repertoires in cytomegalovirus infection (dated by TCRdb to about 2019). Context from the whole study: Recently identified HLA-C-restricted CMV epitopes, whose presentation resists viral immunomodulation, were targeted by peptide stimulations together with well-studied HLA-B-restricted epitopes. The HLA type of each donor mattered for the analysis, because public TCR beta signatures pointed to carriage of CMV infection along with the matching HLA type.

TCRdb lists the instrument as Illumina HiSeq 1500. TCRdb reworked the public reads: Q25 trimming with fastp, MiXCR clone assembly, productive beta chains retained. For every CDR3 protein sequence, its rows merge into one entry that carries the most common genes and DNA. This sample comprises about 770,000 distinct CDR3 sequences, under 35% of them detected only once. The biggest ten clones account for around 13% of the sample. Counted from cysteine to phenylalanine, this CDR3 has 14 amino acids. Just the 42-base CDR3 DNA is kept, in frame starting at base 1. Ends trimmed: V by 5 bases, J by 6 bases; bases unmatched to a gene: 4. CDR1 SGHVS and CDR2 FNYEAQ were looked up in the germline V gene. This sample's treatment or condition label indicates: in vitro stimulation with specific CMV peptide epitopes to enrich CMV-specific T cells. This clonotype was seen a few times. The clone's antigen remains unknown. One base away there is no much larger clone; base qualities are not given.

Overall results and qualifications from the work: Cumulative frequency of public TCR beta family members discriminated carriers of CMV infection plus the relevant HLA type in this cohort and an independent approximately 340-donor cohort. The ex vivo response was dominated by HLA-C-restricted CMV-specific TCR beta clonotypes, which also provided the single most frequent clonotype in two of eight donors.

The sequence came from a human donor in good health (CMV status not recorded). Some clones in this sample may be carry-over from other donors' samples. Specimen: cultured CD8+ T cells from PBMCs, collected from culture after CMV antigen stimulation. The chain is encoded by TRBV7-6 joined to TRBJ2-4, and TRBD1 matches 10 of the central bases. At the DNA level, the sequence is TGTGCCAGCAGCCCGACAGGGGGCGCAAACATTCAGTACTTC. The translation is CASSPTGGANIQYF.